This TCR beta chain was profiled in a study of blood T cells in healthy people across ages. All donors came from Russia, were Caucasian and healthy, and spanned ages roughly 6 to 100. Each individual donor underwent a draw of ten milliliters of peripheral blood. Samples had at least 7 million PBMCs isolated from them. Then a second PCR, running about 7 to 11 cycles, was carried out with a sample-barcoded 5' primer and a J-beta primer mix. MiXCR, run by TCRdb on the 5' RACE reads, gives a single entry per CDR3 protein. There are approximately 780,000 distinct CDR3 sequences in the sample; 20% to 30% occur only once, and around 3% lies in the top ten. V lost 4 bases and J lost 5, with 14 bases in between. The length of the CDR3 is 13 residues. The germline V gene encodes CDR1 SQVTM and CDR2 ANQGSEA. The data were also submitted as part of a second study, on T cells of mothers and their children. According to that study: Over 5 children and their three healthy Caucasian mothers were the donors.

The clonotype originates from a boy between 10 and 17 years old in good health. Input material: blood. The chain joins TRBV29-1 to TRBJ1-2; D remains ambiguous. The CDR3, as DNA: TGCAGCGTTGCAGTCCAAGAAGGGTATGGCTACACCTTC. This sequence encodes CSVAVQEGYGYTF.